The 16 T cell receptor beta chains below come from one sample, sequenced in a study of T-cell memory formation after mild COVID-19. TCRdb re-derived calls from the 5' RACE reads in MiXCR, one entry per CDR3 protein. Of about 450,000 distinct CDR3 sequences listed, under 25% are singletons. The sequenced material came from PBMCs or a T cell subset sorted from them (not recorded which). The receptors were gathered from an adult woman who had mild COVID-19 (a few samples of this study predate the infection). Cell type and time point are not known.

The V gene is TRBV6-5, the J gene TRBJ2-5; tentatively, D is TRBD2 (6 bases). This CDR3 comprises 18 residues. V was trimmed by 5 bases and J by 3 bases, leaving 25 bases between them. Per germline, CDR1 MNHEY and CDR2 SVGAGI. CDR3 region: CASSPRLASWVGEETQYF. CDR3 sequence (DNA): TGTGCCAGCAGTCCTCGGCTAGCGTCATGGGTCGGCGAAGAGACCCAGTACTTC.

The sample holds a few counts of this clonotype. The J gene is TRBJ1-1, the V gene TRBV7-2; 7 bases are shared with TRBD1. V was pared by 1 base and J by 2 bases, with 4 bases of the junction left unmatched. Germline CDR1 and CDR2: SGHTA and FQGNSA. CDR3 length equals 15 residues. The CDR3, as DNA: TGTGCCAGCAGCTTAGATGGGACAGTCAACACTGAAGCTTTCTTT. Encoded protein: CASSLDGTVNTEAFF. Drawing the rest from reference TRBV7-2 and TRBJ1-1, the complete variable domain is GAGVSQSPSNKVTEKGKDVELRCDPISGHTALYWYRQSLGQGLEFLIYFQGNSAPDKSGLPSDRFSAERTGGSVSTLTIQRTQQEDSAVYLCASSLDGTVNTEAFFGQGTRLTVV.

The chain combines TRBV19 with TRBJ2-7, with 8 bases aligning to TRBD1. The CDR3 contains 13 residues. Trimming at V came to 7 bases and at J to 5 bases, leaving 7 bases not matched to a gene. Germline CDR1 and CDR2: LNHDA and SQIVND (reference sequence). The CDR3 here is CASKRQGTDEQYF. The CDR3 region has the DNA TGTGCCAGTAAAAGACAGGGGACCGACGAGCAGTACTTC.

The chain links TRBV7-9 to TRBJ2-5, with D unresolved. Germline values: CDR1 SEHNR, CDR2 FQNEAQ (reference sequence). The CDR3 runs 12 residues. V dropped 5 bases and J dropped 5 bases, with 9 bases sitting between them. CDR3 residues: CASSTYSETQYF. The DNA of the CDR3 is TGTGCCAGCAGCACCTATTCGGAGACCCAGTACTTC.

This rearrangement joins TRBV2 to TRBJ2-3; no firm D call. V dropped 0 bases and J dropped 6 bases, with 16 bases sitting between them. Per the germline V gene, CDR1 is SNHLY and CDR2 is FYNNEI. The CDR3 is 16 residues long. CDR3 sequence (DNA): TGTGCCAGCAGTGAAGCCGTAGGACCTCCGTTGGATACGCAGTATTTT. Translating it yields CASSEAVGPPLDTQYF.

The V and J genes are TRBV10-3 and TRBJ2-7, with no clear D. The V end was cut by 3 bases, the J end by 7 bases, with 10 bases between. The CDR3 covers 12 residues. Looked up from germline, CDR1 is ENHRY and CDR2 is SYGVKD. The CDR3 DNA reads TGTGCCATCAGTGATAAGGTGTGGGAGCAGTACTTC. Protein: CAISDKVWEQYF.

This clonotype appeared many times. The chain uses TRBV5-1 and TRBJ2-3; 7 positions match TRBD1. Trimming took 0 bases from V and 1 from J; bases not matched to a gene: 2. This CDR3 contains 15 residues. The V gene's germline CDR1 is SGHRS and CDR2 YFSETQ. The CDR3 sequence is CASSLAGTGTDTQYF. Written as DNA, the CDR3 is TGCGCCAGCAGCTTGGCCGGGACAGGCACAGATACGCAGTATTTT. Full variable domain (remainder filled in from reference TRBV5-1 and TRBJ2-3): KAGVTQTPRYLIKTRGQQVTLSCSPISGHRSVSWYQQTPGQGLQFLFEYFSETQRNKGNFPGRFSGRQFSNSRSEMNVSTLELGDSALYLCASSLAGTGTDTQYFGPGTRLTVL.

This chain uses TRBV12-3 or TRBV12-4 with TRBJ1-1, with D unclear. V lost 6 bases and J 1 base, leaving 9 bases between the germline ends. The CDR3 covers 13 residues. CDR3 region: CASRLQQNTEAFF. The CDR3 DNA reads as TGTGCCAGCAGACTCCAACAGAACACTGAAGCTTTCTTT.

This clonotype was found a few times. The chain links TRBV11-2 to TRBJ1-1; 7 nucleotides line up with TRBD1. The V gene's germline CDR1 is SGHAT and CDR2 FQNNGV. The junction had 11 bases not matched to a gene; V was cut back by 3 bases and J by 10 bases. The CDR3 has 14 residues. The CDR3 reads CASSFQGGPRRAFF. The CDR3, as DNA: TGTGCCAGCAGCTTTCAGGGGGGTCCAAGACGAGCTTTCTTT. The whole variable domain, filled in from reference TRBV11-2 and TRBJ1-1, reads EAGVAQSPRYKIIEKRQSVAFWCNPISGHATLYWYQQILGQGPKLLIQFQNNGVVDDSQLPKDRFSAERLKGVDSTLKIQPAKLEDSAVYLCASSFQGGPRRAFFGQGTRLTVV.

This clonotype was detected a few times. The chain recombines TRBV24-1 with TRBJ2-2; 7 nucleotides match TRBD1. The CDR3 length is 17 residues. Trimming took 5 bases from V and 0 from J; bases not matched to a gene: 8. The germline gives CDR1 KGHDR, CDR2 SFDVKD. CDR3 amino acids: CATSGSWDSTNTGELFF. The CDR3 bases are TGTGCCACCAGTGGATCATGGGACAGCACGAACACCGGGGAGCTGTTTTTT.

This clonotype showed up just a few times. The chain carries TRBV4-1 and TRBJ1-1; D remains unclear. Germline lookup yields CDR1 MGHRA and CDR2 YSYEKL. The ends were cut back, 1 base at V and 5 bases at J, with 14 bases in the middle. This CDR3 comprises 15 residues. DNA for the CDR3: TGCGCCAGCAGCCAAGTTCCGAGAGCGGGGACTGAAGCTTTCTTT. As protein: CASSQVPRAGTEAFF.

This clonotype was observed a handful of times. This chain links TRBV5-1 with TRBJ2-7, with a tentative D call TRBD2 (6 bases). Germline values: CDR1 SGHRS, CDR2 YFSETQ. Trimming cost V 0 bases and J 1 base, with 11 bases left between them. The CDR3 sequence is 15 residues long. The CDR3 is CASSLVPSASYEQYF. In DNA form, the CDR3 reads TGCGCCAGCAGCTTGGTTCCTAGCGCGTCCTACGAGCAGTACTTC.

The rearrangement joins TRBV2 to TRBJ2-7; D uncertain. The length of the CDR3 is 13 residues. V was cut by 6 bases and J by 6 bases, with 15 bases left in between. Germline V gene lookup returns CDR1 SNHLY and CDR2 FYNNEI. Here the CDR3 reads CASRKDLVAEQYF. The DNA of the CDR3 is TGTGCCAGCAGGAAGGATCTAGTCGCCGAGCAGTACTTC.

This clonotype was seen a handful of times. The chain combines TRBV20-1 with TRBJ2-1; the match to TRBD2 covers 12 bases. Trimming at V came to 3 bases and at J to 5 bases, leaving 5 bases not matched to a gene. The CDR3 length is 15 residues. In germline, CDR1 is DFQATT, CDR2 SNEGSKA (reference sequence). CDR3 sequence reads: CSASGTSGGNNEQFF. The CDR3 nucleotides are TGCAGTGCTAGTGGCACTAGCGGGGGGAACAATGAGCAGTTCTTC.

The chain links TRBV4-1 to TRBJ2-5; possibly TRBD2 for D (6 bases). The CDR3 totals 14 residues. Trimming removed 0 bases from V and 2 bases from J, with 7 bases in between. Germline assignment: CDR1 MGHRA and CDR2 YSYEKL. The CDR3 nucleotides read TGCGCCAGCAGCCAAGAGGGGGGACAAGAGACCCAGTACTTC. Amino acid sequence: CASSQEGGQETQYF.

The chain links TRBV7-2 to TRBJ1-1; D is ambiguous. CDR1 SGHTA and CDR2 FQGNSA come from the germline V gene. V lost 6 bases and J lost 4, with 9 bases in between. This CDR3 region has 12 residues. CDR3 nucleotides: TGTGCCAGCAGTCCACTGAGCACTGAAGCTTTCTTT. This codes for CASSPLSTEAFF.